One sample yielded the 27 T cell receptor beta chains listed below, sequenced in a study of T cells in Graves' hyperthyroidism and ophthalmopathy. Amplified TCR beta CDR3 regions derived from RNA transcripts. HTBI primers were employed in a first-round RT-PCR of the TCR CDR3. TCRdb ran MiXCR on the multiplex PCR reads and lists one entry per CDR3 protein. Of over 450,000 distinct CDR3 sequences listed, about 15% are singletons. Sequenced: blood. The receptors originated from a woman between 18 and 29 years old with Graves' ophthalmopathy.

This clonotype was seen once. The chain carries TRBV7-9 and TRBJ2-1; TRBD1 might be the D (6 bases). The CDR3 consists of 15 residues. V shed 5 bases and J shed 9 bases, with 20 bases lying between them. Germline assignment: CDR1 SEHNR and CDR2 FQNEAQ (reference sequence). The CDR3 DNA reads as TGTGCCAGCAGCCAAACAACCACAGGGCTTGCTGAGCAGTTCTTC. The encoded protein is CASSQTTTGLAEQFF. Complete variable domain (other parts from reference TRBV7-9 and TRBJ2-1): DTGVSQNPRHKITKRGQNVTFRCDPISEHNRLYWYRQTLGQGPEFLTYFQNEAQLEKSRLLSDRFSAERPKGSFSTLEIQRTEQGDSAMYLCASSQTTTGLAEQFFGPGTRLTVL.

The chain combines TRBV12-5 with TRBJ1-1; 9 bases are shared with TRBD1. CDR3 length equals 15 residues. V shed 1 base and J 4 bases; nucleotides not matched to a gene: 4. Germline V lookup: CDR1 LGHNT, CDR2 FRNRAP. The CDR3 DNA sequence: TGTGCTAGTGGTTTGGCACAGGGGGCGCGCACTGAAGCTTTCTTT. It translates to CASGLAQGARTEAFF.

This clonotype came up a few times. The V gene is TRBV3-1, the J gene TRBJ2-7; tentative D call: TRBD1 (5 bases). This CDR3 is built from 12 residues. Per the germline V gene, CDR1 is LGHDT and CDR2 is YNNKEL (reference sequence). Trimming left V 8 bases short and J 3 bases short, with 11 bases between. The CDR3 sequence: CASGTGSYEQYF. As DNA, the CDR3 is TGTGCCAGCGGTACAGGCAGCTACGAGCAGTACTTC.

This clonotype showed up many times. The CDR3 reads CSASQTTGTSVQETQYF. DNA for the CDR3: TGCAGTGCTTCCCAGACAACAGGGACTTCCGTCCAAGAGACCCAGTACTTC. This chain joins TRBV20-1 and TRBJ2-5; possibly TRBD1 or TRBD2 for D (6 bases each). The CDR3 loop spans 17 amino acids. Germline V gene data show CDR1 as DFQATT and CDR2 as SNEGSKA (reference sequence). Trimming removed 5 bases from V and 1 base from J, with 23 bases in between.

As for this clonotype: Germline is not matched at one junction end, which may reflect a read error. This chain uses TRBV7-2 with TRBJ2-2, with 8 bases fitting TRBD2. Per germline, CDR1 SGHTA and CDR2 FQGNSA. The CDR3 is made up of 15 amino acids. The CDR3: CASSLKAGATRELFF. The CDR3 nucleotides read TGTGCCAGCAGCTTGAAAGCGGGAGCCACCAGGGAGCTGTTTTTT.

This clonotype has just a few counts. CDR3 protein: CATSRDPQESPLHF. CDR3 nucleotide sequence: TGTGCCACCAGCAGAGACCCCCAGGAGTCACCCCTCCACTTT. The chain has TRBV15 and TRBJ1-6, with no clear D. CDR1 is LNHNV and CDR2 is YYDKDF in the germline V gene (reference sequence). V was trimmed by 0 bases and J by 10 bases, leaving 10 bases between them. The CDR3 length is 14 residues.

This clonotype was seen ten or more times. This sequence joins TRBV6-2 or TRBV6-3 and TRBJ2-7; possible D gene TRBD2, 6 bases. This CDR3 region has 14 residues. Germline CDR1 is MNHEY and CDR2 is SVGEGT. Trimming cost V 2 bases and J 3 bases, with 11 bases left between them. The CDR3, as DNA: TGTGCCAGCAGTTACAGCCTAGCGATCTACGAGCAGTACTTC. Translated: CASSYSLAIYEQYF.

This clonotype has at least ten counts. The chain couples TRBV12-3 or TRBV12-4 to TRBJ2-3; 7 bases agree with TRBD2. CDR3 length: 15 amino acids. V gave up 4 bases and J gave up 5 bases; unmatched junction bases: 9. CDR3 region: CASSCSNPGGDTQYF. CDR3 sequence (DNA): TGTGCCAGCAGTTGTTCTAACCCGGGGGGAGATACGCAGTATTTT.

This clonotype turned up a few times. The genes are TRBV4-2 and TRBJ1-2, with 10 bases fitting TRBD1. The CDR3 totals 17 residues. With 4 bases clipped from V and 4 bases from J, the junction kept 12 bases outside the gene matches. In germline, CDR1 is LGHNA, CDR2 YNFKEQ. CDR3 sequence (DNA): TGTGCCAGCAGCCCGGGGAGACAGGGGGCGCTTACCTATGGCTACACCTTC. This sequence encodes CASSPGRQGALTYGYTF.

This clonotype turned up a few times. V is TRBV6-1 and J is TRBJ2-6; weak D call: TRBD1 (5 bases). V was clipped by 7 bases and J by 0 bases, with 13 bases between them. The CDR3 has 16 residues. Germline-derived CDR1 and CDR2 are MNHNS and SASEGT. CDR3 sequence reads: CASKTGKSSGANVLTF. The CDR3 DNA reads TGTGCCAGCAAAACAGGAAAGAGCTCTGGGGCCAACGTCCTGACTTTC.

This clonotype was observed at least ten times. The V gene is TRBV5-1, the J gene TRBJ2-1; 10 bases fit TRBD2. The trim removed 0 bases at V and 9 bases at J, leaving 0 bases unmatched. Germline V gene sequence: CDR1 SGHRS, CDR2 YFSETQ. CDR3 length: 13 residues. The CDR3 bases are TGCGCCAGCAGCTTGGTAGCGGGGGGTGAGCAGTTCTTC. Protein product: CASSLVAGGEQFF.

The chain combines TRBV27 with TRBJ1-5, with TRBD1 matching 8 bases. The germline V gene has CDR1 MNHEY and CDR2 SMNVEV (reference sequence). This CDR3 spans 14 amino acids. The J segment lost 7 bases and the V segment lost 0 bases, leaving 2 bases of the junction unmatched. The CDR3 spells CASSLSAGGQPQHF. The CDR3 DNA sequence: TGTGCCAGCAGTTTATCGGCAGGGGGCCAGCCCCAGCATTTT.

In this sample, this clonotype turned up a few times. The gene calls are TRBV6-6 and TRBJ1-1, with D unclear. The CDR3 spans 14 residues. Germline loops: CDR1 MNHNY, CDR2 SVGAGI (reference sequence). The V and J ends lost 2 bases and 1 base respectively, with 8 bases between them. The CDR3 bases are TGTGCCAGCAGTTACGGGAAGCAGAACACTGAAGCTTTCTTT. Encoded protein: CASSYGKQNTEAFF.

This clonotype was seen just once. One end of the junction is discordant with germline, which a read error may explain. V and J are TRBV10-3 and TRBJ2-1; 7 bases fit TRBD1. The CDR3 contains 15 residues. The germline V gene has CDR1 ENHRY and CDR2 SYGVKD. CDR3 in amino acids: CALSEQGGAYNEQFF. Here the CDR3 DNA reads TGTGCCCTCAGTGAGCAAGGGGGCGCTTACAATGAGCAGTTCTTC.

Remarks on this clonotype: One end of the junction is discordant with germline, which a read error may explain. Here the CDR3 DNA reads TGTGCCAGCAGCCCCGTAGCCTTCCCTGGCCACACCTTC. It translates to CASSPVAFPGHTF. J is TRBJ1-2 and V is TRBV2; D is unresolved. Looked up from germline, CDR1 is SNHLY and CDR2 is FYNNEI. The CDR3 has 13 amino acids.

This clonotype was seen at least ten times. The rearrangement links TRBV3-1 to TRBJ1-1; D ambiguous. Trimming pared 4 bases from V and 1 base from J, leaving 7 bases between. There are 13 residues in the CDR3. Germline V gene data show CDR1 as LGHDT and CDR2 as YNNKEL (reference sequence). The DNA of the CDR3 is TGTGCCAGCAGCCCCAAGAGGAACACTGAAGCTTTCTTT. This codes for CASSPKRNTEAFF.

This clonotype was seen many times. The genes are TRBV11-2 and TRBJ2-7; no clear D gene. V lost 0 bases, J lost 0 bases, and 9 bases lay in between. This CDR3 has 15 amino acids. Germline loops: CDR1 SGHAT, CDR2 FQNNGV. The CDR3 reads CASSLDSLLSYEQYF. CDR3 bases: TGTGCCAGCAGCTTAGACAGCCTACTCTCCTACGAGCAGTACTTC.

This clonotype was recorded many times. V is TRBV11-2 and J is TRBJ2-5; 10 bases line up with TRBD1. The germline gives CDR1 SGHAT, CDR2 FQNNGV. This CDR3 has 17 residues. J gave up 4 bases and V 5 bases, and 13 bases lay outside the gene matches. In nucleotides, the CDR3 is TGTGCCAGCAGCAGGGCGGGGACAGGGGTTCCCGGAGAGACCCAGTACTTC. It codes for CASSRAGTGVPGETQYF. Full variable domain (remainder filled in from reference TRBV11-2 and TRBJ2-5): EAGVAQSPRYKIIEKRQSVAFWCNPISGHATLYWYQQILGQGPKLLIQFQNNGVVDDSQLPKDRFSAERLKGVDSTLKIQPAKLEDSAVYLCASSRAGTGVPGETQYFGPGTRLLVL.

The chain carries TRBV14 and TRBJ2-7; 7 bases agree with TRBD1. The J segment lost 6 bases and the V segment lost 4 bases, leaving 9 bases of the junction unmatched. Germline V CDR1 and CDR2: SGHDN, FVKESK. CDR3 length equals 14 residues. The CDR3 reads CASSPTGWSAEQYF. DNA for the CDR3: TGTGCCAGCAGCCCGACAGGGTGGTCGGCCGAGCAGTACTTC. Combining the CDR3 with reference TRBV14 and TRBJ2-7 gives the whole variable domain EAGVTQFPSHSVIEKGQTVTLRCDPISGHDNLYWYRRVMGKEIKFLLHFVKESKQDESGMPNNRFLAERTGGTYSTLKVQPAELEDSGVYFCASSPTGWSAEQYFGPGTRLTVT.

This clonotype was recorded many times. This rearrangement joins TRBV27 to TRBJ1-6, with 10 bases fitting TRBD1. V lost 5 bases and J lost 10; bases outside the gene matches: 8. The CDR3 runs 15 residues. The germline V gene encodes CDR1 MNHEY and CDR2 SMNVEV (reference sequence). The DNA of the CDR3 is TGTGCCAGCAGTACGGACAGGGGGATTTTCTCACCCCTCCACTTT. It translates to CASSTDRGIFSPLHF.

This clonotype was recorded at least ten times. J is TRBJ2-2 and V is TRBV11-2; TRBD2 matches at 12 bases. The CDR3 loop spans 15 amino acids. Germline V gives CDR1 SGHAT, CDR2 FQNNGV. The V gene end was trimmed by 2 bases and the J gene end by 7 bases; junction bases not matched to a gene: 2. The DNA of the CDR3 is TGTGCCAGCAGCTTACTAGCGGGAGGGGTCGGGGAGCTGTTTTTT. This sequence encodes CASSLLAGGVGELFF.

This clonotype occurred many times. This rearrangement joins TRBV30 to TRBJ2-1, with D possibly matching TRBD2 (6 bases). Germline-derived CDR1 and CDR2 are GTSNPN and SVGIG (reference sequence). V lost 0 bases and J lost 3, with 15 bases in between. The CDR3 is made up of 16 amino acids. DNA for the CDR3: TGTGCCTGGAGTGTAGACGGCGGCGGGGTCTACAATGAGCAGTTCTTC. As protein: CAWSVDGGGVYNEQFF. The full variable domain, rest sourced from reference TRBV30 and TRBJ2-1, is SQTIHQWPATLVQPVGSPLSLECTVEGTSNPNLYWYRQAAGRGLQLLFYSVGIGQISSEVPQNLSASRPQDRQFILSSKKLLLSDSGFYLCAWSVDGGGVYNEQFFGPGTRLTVL.

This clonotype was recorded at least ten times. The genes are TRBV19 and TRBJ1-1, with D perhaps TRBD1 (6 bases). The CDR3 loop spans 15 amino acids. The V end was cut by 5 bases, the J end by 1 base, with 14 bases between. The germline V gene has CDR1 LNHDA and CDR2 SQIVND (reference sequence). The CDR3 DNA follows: TGTGCCAGTAGTCTTTGGGACAATTCGAACACTGAAGCTTTCTTT. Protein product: CASSLWDNSNTEAFF.

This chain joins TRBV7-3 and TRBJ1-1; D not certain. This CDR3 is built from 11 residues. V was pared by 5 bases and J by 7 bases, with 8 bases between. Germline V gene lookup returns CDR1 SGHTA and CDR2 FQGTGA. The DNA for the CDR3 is TGTGCCAGCAGCGACGGCCATGAAGCTTTCTTT. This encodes CASSDGHEAFF.

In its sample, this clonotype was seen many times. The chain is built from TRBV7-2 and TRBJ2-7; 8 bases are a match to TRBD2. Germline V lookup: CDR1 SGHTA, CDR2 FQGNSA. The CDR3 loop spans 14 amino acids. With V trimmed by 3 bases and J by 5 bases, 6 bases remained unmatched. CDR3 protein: CASSFMAAGDEQYF. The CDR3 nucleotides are TGTGCCAGCAGCTTCATGGCAGCGGGAGACGAGCAGTACTTC.

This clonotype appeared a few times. The CDR3 loop reads CASSQDLGRQGPELFF. The CDR3 nucleotides are TGTGCCAGCAGCCAAGATTTGGGGCGGCAGGGTCCGGAGCTGTTTTTT. The chain is built from TRBV3-1 and TRBJ2-2, with D possibly TRBD1 on 5 matching bases. V dropped 0 bases and J dropped 10 bases, with 18 bases sitting between them. The CDR3 covers 16 residues. The germline V gene has CDR1 LGHDT and CDR2 YNNKEL (reference sequence).

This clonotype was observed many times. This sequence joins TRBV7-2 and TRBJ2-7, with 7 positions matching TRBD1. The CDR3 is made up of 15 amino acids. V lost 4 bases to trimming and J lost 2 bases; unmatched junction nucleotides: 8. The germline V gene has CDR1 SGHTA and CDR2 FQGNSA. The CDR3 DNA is TGTGCCAGCAGCTCTACCTTCGGGACAGCCTACGAGCAGTACTTC. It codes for CASSSTFGTAYEQYF.